This T cell receptor beta chain was found in a study of shared clonotypes between healthy human individuals. At the level of the study: Three plates were used per donor for CD4 naive, three for CD4 memory, two for CD8 naive and one for CD8 memory. General study points: Estimated clonotype richness was generally higher in naive than memory subsets. Of the naive CD4 clonotypes, around 5.2% were shared across a handful of donors.

Some clones are missing from TCRdb's copy, which holds only in-frame ones; the method was immunoSEQ multiplex PCR. This table has fewer than 1 million clones, about 96% appearing once. This CDR3 spans 14 amino acids. Between the trimmed V and J ends, which lost 2 bases and 6 bases, there was a span of 11 bases. Germline-derived CDR1 and CDR2 are MNHEY and SMNVEV (reference sequence). This clone has a single count. Its antigen is not known. Positive CCR7 selection of CD45RO-negative cells yielded the naive CD8 cells, and terminally differentiated effector memory CD45RA+ cells were excluded. The chain combines TRBV27 with TRBJ2-1, with D uncertain. The TCR sequence derives from a man between 25 and 39 years old in good health. Input material: naive CD8+ T cells sorted from blood. DNA of the CDR3: TGTGCCAGCAGTTTAAGGCCAGCGCTCAATGAGCAGTTCTTC. Amino acid sequence: CASSLRPALNEQFF.